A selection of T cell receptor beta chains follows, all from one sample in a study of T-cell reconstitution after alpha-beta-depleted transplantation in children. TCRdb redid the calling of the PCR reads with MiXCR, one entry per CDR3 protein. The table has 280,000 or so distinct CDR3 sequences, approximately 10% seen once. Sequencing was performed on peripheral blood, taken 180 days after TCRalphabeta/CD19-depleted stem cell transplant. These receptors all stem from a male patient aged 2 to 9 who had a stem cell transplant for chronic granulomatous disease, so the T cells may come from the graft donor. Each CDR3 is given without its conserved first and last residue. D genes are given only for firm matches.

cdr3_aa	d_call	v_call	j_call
ASGGQEAKETQY	TRBD1	TRBV11-2	TRBJ2-5
SGLEGGNTGELF	NA	TRBV20-1	TRBJ2-2
ASSQIPGQGAAETQY	TRBD1	TRBV18	TRBJ2-5
SAKRDISYNEQF	NA	TRBV20-1	TRBJ2-1
ASSFQGRDTGELF	NA	TRBV7-2	TRBJ2-2
SARVGNKNIQY	NA	TRBV20-1	TRBJ2-4
ASSSSTREINYGYT	NA	TRBV12-3/TRBV12-4	TRBJ1-2
SASTLRTRREQY	NA	TRBV20-1	TRBJ2-7
ASSEGGLPQH	NA	TRBV25-1	TRBJ1-5
ASSPGGDIQY	TRBD2	TRBV12-3/TRBV12-4	TRBJ2-4
SARVAGGLKVRYTGELF	TRBD2	TRBV20-1	TRBJ2-2
SVRGTGNKNIQY	TRBD1	TRBV29-1	TRBJ2-4
ASGLGALNYGYT	NA	TRBV5-1	TRBJ1-2
ASRLSGKGHEQF	TRBD2	TRBV6-5	TRBJ2-1
ASSPDRGYDNEQF	TRBD1	TRBV28	TRBJ2-1
ASSSPGGAEETQY	NA	TRBV5-1	TRBJ2-5
ASSIAGVLDTQY	TRBD2	TRBV19	TRBJ2-3
ASSPLDRGKGKNIQY	TRBD1	TRBV18	TRBJ2-4
SARGPIGLAGDPHANEQF	TRBD2	TRBV20-1	TRBJ2-1
ASREGATNEKLF	NA	TRBV5-1	TRBJ1-4
ASSLLRYSNQPQH	NA	TRBV7-8	TRBJ1-5
ASSPSGQIGNYGYT	NA	TRBV12-3/TRBV12-4	TRBJ1-2
ASSLTLEVAGAQH	NA	TRBV12-3/TRBV12-4	TRBJ1-5
SVGTSTDTQY	NA	TRBV29-1	TRBJ2-3
ASSSLGNRDEKLF	NA	TRBV5-1	TRBJ1-4
ASRVSGTSGRDTQY	TRBD2	TRBV12-3/TRBV12-4	TRBJ2-3
ASQREGADTQY	TRBD2	TRBV5-1	TRBJ2-3
ASRAQGAGTDTQY	TRBD1	TRBV12-3/TRBV12-4	TRBJ2-3
ASSQEVLTDAYNEQF	NA	TRBV4-3	TRBJ2-1
ASSPTGGRISGSGETQY	NA	TRBV5-1	TRBJ2-5
SGAPGSTDTQY	NA	TRBV29-1	TRBJ2-3
ASSRPRGDTEAF	TRBD1	TRBV12-3/TRBV12-4	TRBJ1-1
ASSLVADTQY	NA	TRBV5-1	TRBJ2-3
ASRPPPNTGELF	NA	TRBV6-1	TRBJ2-2
ASSPQTSGSIYEQF	TRBD2	TRBV18	TRBJ2-1
SVDMEKSKETQY	NA	TRBV29-1	TRBJ2-5
ASSTGGGAQNSPLH	NA	TRBV28	TRBJ1-6
ASSLAAGPDYEQY	NA	TRBV5-1	TRBJ2-7
SAPGTNSYEQY	NA	TRBV20-1	TRBJ2-7
ASSFTAAGEQF	NA	TRBV7-2	TRBJ2-1
ATREVANTGELF	NA	TRBV15	TRBJ2-2
ASSRPGLAGGSDEQF	TRBD2	TRBV18	TRBJ2-1